What follows is one TCR beta chain and its context. There are 13 residues in the CDR3. CDR1 DFQATT and CDR2 SNEGSKA come from the germline V gene (reference sequence). In TCRdb, the 5' RACE reads were re-called with MiXCR into one record per CDR3 protein. Among tens of thousands of distinct CDR3 sequences listed, roughly an eighth were seen once. This specimen comes from a study of early T cells in non-severe SARS-CoV-2 infection. The sequenced material came from whole blood. This sequence originates from an adult who was a healthcare worker with PCR-confirmed SARS-CoV-2 infection or an uninfected control (not recorded which). The chain recombines TRBV20-1 with TRBJ2-3; 11 positions match TRBD2. CDR3 DNA sequence: TGCACCACGCCGGGACTAGCGGCAGATACGCAGTATTTT. Translated: CTTPGLAADTQYF.